The TCR beta chain described here comes from a study of radiation and T cells in renal cell carcinoma. Study-level findings and limits: From baseline, blood top tumor clonotypes peaked at 2 weeks post-radiation. No pretreatment tumor biopsies were available for baseline clonotypes.

Germline V gives CDR1 KGHSH, CDR2 LQKENI. V lost 0 bases to trimming and J lost 0 bases, with 15 bases between them. The CDR3 sequence is 18 residues long. Of note for this clone: Its antigen is undetermined.

Profiling relied on immunoSEQ multiplex PCR, and the TCRdb table lists in-frame clones only, not all of them. The table lists 150,000 to 200,000 clones, approximately 90% of them singletons. The time point denotes: blood 4 weeks post-SBRT, at nephrectomy. The treatment here: 15 Gy SBRT to primary tumor, nephrectomy 4 weeks later. Nephrectomy followed 15 Gy stereotactic body radiation by 4 weeks. The patient's renal cell carcinoma had clear cell pathology. The sample was blood, taken from a patient whose treatment included radiotherapy and nephrectomy. The V gene is TRBV18, the J gene TRBJ2-1, with D possibly being TRBD2 (6 bases). The source of this sequence is a woman in her forties or fifties with renal cell carcinoma. The DNA for the CDR3 is TGTGCCAGCTCACCACCAAGCCGCGGGGCTAGCTCCTACAATGAGCAGTTCTTC. This codes for CASSPPSRGASSYNEQFF.